This T cell receptor beta chain was captured in a study of T cell repertoires in cytomegalovirus infection. The germline V gene encodes CDR1 SEHNR and CDR2 FQNEAQ (reference sequence). The CDR3 length is 15 residues. Trimming left V 2 bases short and J 5 bases short, with 12 bases between. This clonotype occurred many times. TCRdb re-called the reads through MiXCR, storing one row per CDR3 protein. The repertoire has about 490,000 distinct CDR3 sequences, more than 15% of them found once; the top ten carry 24%. The V gene is TRBV7-9, the J gene TRBJ2-2; D is possibly TRBD1 (6 bases). This receptor was taken from a human donor in good health (CMV status not recorded). Some clones in this sample may be carry-over from other donors' samples. Specimen: CD8+ T cells from PBMCs. CDR3 nucleotide sequence: TGTGCCAGCAGCTTACCTCGGACAGAAACCGGGGAGCTGTTTTTT. It encodes CASSLPRTETGELFF. The variable domain in full, with the rest retrieved from reference TRBV7-9 and TRBJ2-2, is DTGVSQNPRHKITKRGQNVTFRCDPISEHNRLYWYRQTLGQGPEFLTYFQNEAQLEKSRLLSDRFSAERPKGSFSTLEIQRTEQGDSAMYLCASSLPRTETGELFFGEGSRLTVL.